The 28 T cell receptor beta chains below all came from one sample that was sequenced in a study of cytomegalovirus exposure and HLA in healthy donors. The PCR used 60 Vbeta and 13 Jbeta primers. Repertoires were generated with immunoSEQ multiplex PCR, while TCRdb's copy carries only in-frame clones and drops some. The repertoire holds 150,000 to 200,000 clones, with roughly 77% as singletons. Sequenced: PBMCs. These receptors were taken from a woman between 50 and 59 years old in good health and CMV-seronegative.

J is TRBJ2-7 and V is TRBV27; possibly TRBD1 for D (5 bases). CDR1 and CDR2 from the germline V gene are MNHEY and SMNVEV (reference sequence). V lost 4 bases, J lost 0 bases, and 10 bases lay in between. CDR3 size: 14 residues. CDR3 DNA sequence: TGTGCCAGCAGTTCAGGGTTCAACTCCTACGAGCAGTACTTC. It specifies CASSSGFNSYEQYF.

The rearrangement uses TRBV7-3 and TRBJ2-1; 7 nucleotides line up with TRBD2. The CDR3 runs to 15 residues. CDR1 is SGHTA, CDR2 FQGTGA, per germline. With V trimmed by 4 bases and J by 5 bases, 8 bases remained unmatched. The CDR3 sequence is CASSSSGNIHNEQFF. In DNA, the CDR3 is TGTGCCAGCAGCTCCAGCGGGAACATCCACAATGAGCAGTTCTTC.

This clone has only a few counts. The CDR3 coding sequence is TGTGCCAGCAGCTTCGGAGGGGTGAACACTGAAGCTTTCTTT. Its translation: CASSFGGVNTEAFF. The chain employs TRBV7-8 and TRBJ1-1, with D possibly TRBD1 on 5 matching bases. V lost 3 bases, J lost 0 bases, and 8 bases lay in between. Germline values: CDR1 SGHVS, CDR2 FQNEAQ. The CDR3 has 14 amino acids.

The CDR3 here is CASSLMDSNIQYF. For the CDR3, the DNA is TGTGCCAGCTCACTGATGGACAGTAACATTCAGTACTTC. The gene calls are TRBV18 and TRBJ2-4; D might be TRBD1 (6 bases). Germline CDR1 is KGHSH and CDR2 is LQKENI. The CDR3 totals 13 residues. The V end lost 4 bases, the J end lost 7 bases, and 11 bases lay between the germline ends.

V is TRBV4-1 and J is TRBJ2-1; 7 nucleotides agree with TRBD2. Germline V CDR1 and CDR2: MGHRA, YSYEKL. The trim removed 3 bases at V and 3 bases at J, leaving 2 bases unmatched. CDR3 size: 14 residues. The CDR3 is CASSQRGGYNEQFF. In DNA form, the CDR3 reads TGCGCCAGCAGCCAGCGCGGGGGCTACAATGAGCAGTTCTTC.

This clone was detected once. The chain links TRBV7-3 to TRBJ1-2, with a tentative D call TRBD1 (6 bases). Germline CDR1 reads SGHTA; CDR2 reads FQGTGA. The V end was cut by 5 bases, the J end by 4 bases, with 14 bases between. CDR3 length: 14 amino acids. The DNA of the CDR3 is TGTGCCAGCAGCCCTACAGGGTCACGCTATGGCTACACCTTC. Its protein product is CASSPTGSRYGYTF.

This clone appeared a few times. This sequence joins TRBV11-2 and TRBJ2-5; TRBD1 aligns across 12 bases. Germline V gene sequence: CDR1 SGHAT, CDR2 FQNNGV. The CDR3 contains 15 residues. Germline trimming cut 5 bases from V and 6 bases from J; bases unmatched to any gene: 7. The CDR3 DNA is TGTGCCAGCAGCGAGGGACAGGGGGCTATGAAGACCCAGTACTTC. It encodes CASSEGQGAMKTQYF.

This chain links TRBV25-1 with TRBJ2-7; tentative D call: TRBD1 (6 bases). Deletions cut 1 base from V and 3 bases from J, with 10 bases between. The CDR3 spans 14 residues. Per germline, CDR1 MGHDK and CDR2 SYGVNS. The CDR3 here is CASSEFTGNYEQYF. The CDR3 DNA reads TGTGCCAGCAGTGAATTTACAGGGAACTACGAGCAGTACTTC.

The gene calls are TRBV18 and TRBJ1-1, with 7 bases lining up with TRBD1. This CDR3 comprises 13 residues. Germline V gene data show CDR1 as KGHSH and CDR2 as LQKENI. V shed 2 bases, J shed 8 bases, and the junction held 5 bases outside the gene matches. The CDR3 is CASSPLQGTEAFF. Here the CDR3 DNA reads TGTGCCAGCTCACCATTACAGGGGACCGAAGCTTTCTTT. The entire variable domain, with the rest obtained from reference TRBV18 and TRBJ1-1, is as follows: NAGVMQNPRHLVRRRGQEARLRCSPMKGHSHVYWYRQLPEEGLKFMVYLQKENIIDESGMPKERFSAEFPKEGPSILRIQQVVRGDSAAYFCASSPLQGTEAFFGQGTRLTVV.

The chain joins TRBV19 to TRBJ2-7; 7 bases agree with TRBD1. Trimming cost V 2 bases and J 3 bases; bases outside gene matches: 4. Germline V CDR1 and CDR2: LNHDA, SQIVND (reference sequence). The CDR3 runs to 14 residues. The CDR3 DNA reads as TGTGCCAGTAGTATATCAGGGGGTAACTACGAGCAGTACTTC. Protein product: CASSISGGNYEQYF. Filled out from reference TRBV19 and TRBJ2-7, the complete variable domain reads DGGITQSPKYLFRKEGQNVTLSCEQNLNHDAMYWYRQDPGQGLRLIYYSQIVNDFQKGDIAEGYSVSREKKESFPLTVTSAQKNPTAFYLCASSISGGNYEQYFGPGTRLTVT.

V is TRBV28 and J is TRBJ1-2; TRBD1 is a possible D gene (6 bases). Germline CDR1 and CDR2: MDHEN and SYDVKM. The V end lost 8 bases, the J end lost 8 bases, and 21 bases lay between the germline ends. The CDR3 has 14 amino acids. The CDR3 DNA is TGTGCCAGCGTCCTTGGGGGGGCGCTGGGAGGCTACACCTTC. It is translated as CASVLGGALGGYTF.

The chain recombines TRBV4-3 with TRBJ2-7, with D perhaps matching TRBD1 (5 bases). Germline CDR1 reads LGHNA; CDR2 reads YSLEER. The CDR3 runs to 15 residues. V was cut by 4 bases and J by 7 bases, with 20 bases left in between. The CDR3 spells CASSRQVGASYEQYF. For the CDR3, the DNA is TGCGCCAGCAGCCGCCAGGTAGGGGCCTCTTATGAGCAGTACTTC.

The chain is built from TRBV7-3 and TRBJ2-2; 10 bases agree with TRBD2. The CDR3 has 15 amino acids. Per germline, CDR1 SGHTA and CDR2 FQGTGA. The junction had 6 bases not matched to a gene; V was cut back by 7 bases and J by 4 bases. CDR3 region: CASMVAGGGTGELFF. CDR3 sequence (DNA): TGTGCCAGCATGGTAGCGGGAGGTGGCACCGGGGAGCTGTTTTTT.

The CDR3 DNA is TGTGCCAGCAGTGAACCGGGACAGGGGGAGTTGAAGCAGTACTTC. This gives the protein CASSEPGQGELKQYF. The chain joins TRBV6-1 to TRBJ2-7, with 11 bases matching TRBD1. CDR1 and CDR2 (germline): MNHNS, SASEGT. The junction had 8 bases not matched to a gene; V was cut back by 2 bases and J by 8 bases. This CDR3 contains 15 residues.

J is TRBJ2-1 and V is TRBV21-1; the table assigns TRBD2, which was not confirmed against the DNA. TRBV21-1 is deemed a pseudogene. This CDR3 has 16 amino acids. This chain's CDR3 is CASSKVRDSSYNEQFF. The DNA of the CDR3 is TGTGCCAGCAGCAAGGTCCGAGATAGCTCCTACAATGAGCAGTTCTTC.

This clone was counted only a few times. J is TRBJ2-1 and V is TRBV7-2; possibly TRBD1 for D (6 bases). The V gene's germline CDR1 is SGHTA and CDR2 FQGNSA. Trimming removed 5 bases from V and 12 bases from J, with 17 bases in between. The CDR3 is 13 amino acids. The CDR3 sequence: CASSLYEGQGQFF. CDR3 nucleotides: TGTGCCAGCAGCCTCTACGAGGGACAAGGGCAGTTCTTC.

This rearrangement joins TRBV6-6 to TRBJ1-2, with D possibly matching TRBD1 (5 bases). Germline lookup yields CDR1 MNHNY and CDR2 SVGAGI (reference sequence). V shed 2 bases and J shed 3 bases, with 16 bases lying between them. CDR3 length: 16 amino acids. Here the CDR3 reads CASSYGPPRGDYGYTF. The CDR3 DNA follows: TGTGCCAGCAGTTACGGACCCCCTCGGGGGGACTATGGCTACACCTTC.

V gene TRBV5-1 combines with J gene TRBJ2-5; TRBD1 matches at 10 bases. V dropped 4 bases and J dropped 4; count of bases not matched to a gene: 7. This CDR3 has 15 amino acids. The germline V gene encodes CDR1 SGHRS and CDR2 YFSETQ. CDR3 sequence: CASSEMGQGPETQYF. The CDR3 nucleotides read TGCGCCAGCAGCGAAATGGGACAGGGGCCAGAGACCCAGTACTTC.

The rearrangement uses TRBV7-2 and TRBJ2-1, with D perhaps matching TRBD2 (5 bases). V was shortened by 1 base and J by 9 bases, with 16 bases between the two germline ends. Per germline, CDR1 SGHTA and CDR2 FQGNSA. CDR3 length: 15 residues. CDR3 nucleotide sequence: TGTGCCAGCAGCTTAGATGTGGGAGTAAATAGTGAGCAGTTCTTC. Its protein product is CASSLDVGVNSEQFF.

CDR3 sequence: CASSLADSSYEQYF. The CDR3 DNA reads TGTGCCAGCAGCTTAGCGGACAGCTCCTACGAGCAGTACTTC. This chain links TRBV7-6 with TRBJ2-7; possible D gene TRBD1, 6 bases. CDR3 length equals 14 residues. V lost 0 bases to trimming and J lost 0 bases, with 6 bases between them. Germline V lookup: CDR1 SGHVS, CDR2 FNYEAQ. Complete variable domain (other parts from reference TRBV7-6 and TRBJ2-7): GAGVSQSPRYKVTKRGQDVALRCDPISGHVSLYWYRQALGQGPEFLTYFNYEAQQDKSGLPNDRFSAERPEGSISTLTIQRTEQRDSAMYRCASSLADSSYEQYFGPGTRLTVT.

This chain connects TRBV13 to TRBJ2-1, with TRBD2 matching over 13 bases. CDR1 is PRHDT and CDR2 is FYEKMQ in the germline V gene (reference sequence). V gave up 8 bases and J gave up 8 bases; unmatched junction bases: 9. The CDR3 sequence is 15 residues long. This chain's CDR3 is CASGPRGLAGYEQFF. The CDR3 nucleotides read TGTGCCAGCGGACCCCGGGGACTAGCGGGATATGAGCAGTTCTTC.

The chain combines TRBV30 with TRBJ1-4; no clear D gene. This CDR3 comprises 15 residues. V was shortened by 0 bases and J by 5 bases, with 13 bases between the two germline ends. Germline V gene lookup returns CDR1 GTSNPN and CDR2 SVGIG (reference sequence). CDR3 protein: CAWSVGAGGNEKLFF. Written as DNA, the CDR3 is TGTGCCTGGAGTGTAGGTGCAGGTGGGAATGAAAAACTGTTTTTT.

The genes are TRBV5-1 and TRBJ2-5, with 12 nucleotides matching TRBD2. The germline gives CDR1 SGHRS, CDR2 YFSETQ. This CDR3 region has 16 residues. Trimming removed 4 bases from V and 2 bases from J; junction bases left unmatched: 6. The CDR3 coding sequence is TGCGCCAGCAGCCTGGGACTAGCGGGTTCACAAGAGACCCAGTACTTC. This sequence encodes CASSLGLAGSQETQYF.

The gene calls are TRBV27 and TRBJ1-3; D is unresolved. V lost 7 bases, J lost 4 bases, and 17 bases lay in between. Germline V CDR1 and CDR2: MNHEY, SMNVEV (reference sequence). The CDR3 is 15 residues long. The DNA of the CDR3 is TGTGCCAGCATGCGAAACTCAAAACCCGGAAACACCATATATTTT. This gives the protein CASMRNSKPGNTIYF.

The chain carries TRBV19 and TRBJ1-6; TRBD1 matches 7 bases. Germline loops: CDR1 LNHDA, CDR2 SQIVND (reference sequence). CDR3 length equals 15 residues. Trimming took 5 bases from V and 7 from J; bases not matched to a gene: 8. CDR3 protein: CASSPGEGANSPLHF. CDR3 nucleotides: TGTGCCAGTAGTCCTGGAGAGGGGGCCAATTCACCCCTCCACTTT.

This CDR3 reads CASIRRTGYNEQFF. CDR3 DNA: TGTGCCAGTATCCGTAGGACAGGGTACAATGAGCAGTTCTTC. The J gene is TRBJ2-1, the V gene TRBV28; 8 bases agree with TRBD1. The V gene end was trimmed by 9 bases and the J gene end by 4 bases; junction bases not matched to a gene: 8. The CDR3 has 14 amino acids. Looked up from germline, CDR1 is MDHEN and CDR2 is SYDVKM.

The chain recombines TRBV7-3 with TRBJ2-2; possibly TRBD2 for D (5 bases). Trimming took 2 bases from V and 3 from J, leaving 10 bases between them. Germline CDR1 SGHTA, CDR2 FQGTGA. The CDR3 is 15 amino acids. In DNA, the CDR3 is TGTGCCAGCAGCTTAGAGGGTTTAGACACCGGGGAGCTGTTTTTT. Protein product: CASSLEGLDTGELFF. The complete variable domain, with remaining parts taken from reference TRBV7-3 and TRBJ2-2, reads GAGVSQTPSNKVTEKGKYVELRCDPISGHTALYWYRQSLGQGPEFLIYFQGTGAADDSGLPNDRFFAVRPEGSVSTLKIQRTERGDSAVYLCASSLEGLDTGELFFGEGSRLTVL.

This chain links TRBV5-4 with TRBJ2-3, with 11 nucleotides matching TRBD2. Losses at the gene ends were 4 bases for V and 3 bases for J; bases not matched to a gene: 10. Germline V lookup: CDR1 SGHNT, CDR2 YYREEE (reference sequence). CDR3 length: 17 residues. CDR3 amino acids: CASSALTSGKGTDTQYF. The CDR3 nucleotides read TGTGCCAGCAGCGCCCTGACTAGCGGGAAGGGGACAGATACGCAGTATTTT.